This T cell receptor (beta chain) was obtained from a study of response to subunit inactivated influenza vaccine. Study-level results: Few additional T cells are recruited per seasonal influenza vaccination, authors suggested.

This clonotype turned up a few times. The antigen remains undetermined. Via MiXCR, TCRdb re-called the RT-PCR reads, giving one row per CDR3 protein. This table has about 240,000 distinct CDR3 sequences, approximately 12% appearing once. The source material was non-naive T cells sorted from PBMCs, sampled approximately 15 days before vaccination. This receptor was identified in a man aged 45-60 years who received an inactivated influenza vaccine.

The CDR3 loop is CASSSGQANQETQYF. Written as DNA, the CDR3 is TGCGCCAGCAGTTCTGGACAGGCTAACCAAGAGACCCAGTACTTC. This rearrangement joins TRBV5-1 to TRBJ2-5; 7 nucleotides align to TRBD1. The CDR3 length is 15 residues. J was trimmed by 0 bases and V by 5 bases; bases with no gene match: 7. Germline loops: CDR1 SGHRS, CDR2 YFSETQ.